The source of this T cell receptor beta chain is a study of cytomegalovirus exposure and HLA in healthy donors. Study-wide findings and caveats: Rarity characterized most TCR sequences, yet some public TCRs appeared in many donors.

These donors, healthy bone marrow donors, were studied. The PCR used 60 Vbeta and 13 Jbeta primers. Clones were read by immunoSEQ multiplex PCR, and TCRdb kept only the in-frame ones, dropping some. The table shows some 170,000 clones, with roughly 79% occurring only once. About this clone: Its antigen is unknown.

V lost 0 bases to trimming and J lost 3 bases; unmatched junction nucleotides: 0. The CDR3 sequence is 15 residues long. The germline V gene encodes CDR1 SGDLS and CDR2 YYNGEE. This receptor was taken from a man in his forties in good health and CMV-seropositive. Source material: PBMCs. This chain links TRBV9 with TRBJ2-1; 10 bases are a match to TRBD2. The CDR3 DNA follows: TGTGCCAGCAGCGTAGTAGCGGGAGGCTACAATGAGCAGTTCTTC. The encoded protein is CASSVVAGGYNEQFF.